A selection of T cell receptor beta chains follows, all from one sample in a study of cytomegalovirus exposure and HLA in healthy donors. Sequenced by immunoSEQ multiplex PCR; TCRdb stores in-frame clones only, minus some. The data contain about 160,000 clones, about 80% of them singletons. Sequenced material: PBMCs. All receptors come from a woman aged 50 to 65 in good health and CMV-seronegative. CDR3s include the opening cysteine and the closing phenylalanine or tryptophan. The D gene is left open where the match is weak. Not all rows give a size; the values are once, few, many and, for expanded clones, a class.

CDR3 protein,CDR3 DNA,clone size,V gene,J gene,D gene,CDR3 length
CASSRSGGAVGELFF,TGTGCCAGCAGCCGTAGCGGGGGGGCCGTTGGGGAGCTGTTTTTT,NA,TRBV6-6,TRBJ2-2,TRBD2,15
CASGLKGRDTGELFF,TGTGCTAGTGGTTTGAAAGGCAGGGATACCGGGGAGCTGTTTTTT,NA,TRBV12-5,TRBJ2-2,NA,15
CASSLYGHTYGYTF,TGTGCCAGCAGTTTATACGGACATACCTATGGCTACACCTTC,NA,TRBV28,TRBJ1-2,NA,14
CASYPAGYVQPQHF,TGTGCCAGCTATCCGGCAGGGTACGTTCAGCCCCAGCATTTT,NA,TRBV28,TRBJ1-5,NA,14
CASSLRDRDSYEQYF,TGTGCCAGCAGCTTACGGGACAGGGATTCCTACGAGCAGTACTTC,NA,TRBV7-2,TRBJ2-7,TRBD1,15
CASRASGGGPYNSPLHF,TGTGCCAGCAGGGCTTCTGGGGGGGGCCCCTATAATTCACCCCTCCACTTT,few,TRBV2,TRBJ1-6,NA,17
CASYSQGANTEAFF,TGTGCCAGTTACTCCCAGGGGGCAAACACTGAAGCTTTCTTT,NA,TRBV28,TRBJ1-1,TRBD1,14
CASSEGGFFYEQYF,TGTGCCAGCAGTGAGGGAGGGTTTTTCTACGAGCAGTACTTC,NA,TRBV25-1,TRBJ2-7,TRBD2,14
CASSLGDGNEQFF,TGTGCCAGCAGCTTAGGAGATGGCAATGAGCAGTTCTTC,NA,TRBV7-3,TRBJ2-1,NA,13
CASRRQGNGELFF,TGCGCCAGCAGGAGACAGGGCAACGGGGAGCTGTTTTTT,NA,TRBV5-1,TRBJ2-2,TRBD1,13
CASSDFSVQETQYF,TGTGCCAGCAGTGATTTCTCTGTCCAAGAGACCCAGTACTTC,NA,TRBV2,TRBJ2-5,NA,14
CASSGPRVGNQPQHF,TGTGCCAGCAGTGGGCCCAGGGTTGGGAATCAGCCCCAGCATTTT,NA,TRBV2,TRBJ1-5,NA,15
CASSYLPGANTEAFF,TGTGCCAGCAGTTACTTACCAGGCGCGAACACTGAAGCTTTCTTT,once,TRBV6-5,TRBJ1-1,NA,15
CSSSVIQETQYF,TGTTCCAGCAGTGTCATTCAAGAGACCCAGTACTTC,NA,TRBV7-9,TRBJ2-5,NA,12
CASSFSHNTEAFF,TGTGCCAGCAGCTTTTCACACAACACTGAAGCTTTCTTT,few,TRBV5-4,TRBJ1-1,NA,13
CASSRTGVNSPLHF,TGCGCCAGCAGTAGGACAGGGGTGAATTCACCCCTCCACTTT,NA,TRBV10-1,TRBJ1-6,TRBD1,14
CASSSGTGETDGYTF,TGTGCCAGCAGCTCCGGGACAGGGGAGACGGATGGCTACACCTTC,once,TRBV7-6,TRBJ1-2,TRBD1,15
CATSRDLAGLYEQYF,TGTGCCACCAGCAGAGATTTAGCTGGCCTCTACGAGCAGTACTTC,NA,TRBV15,TRBJ2-7,NA,15
CASSVQASTTDTQYF,TGTGCCAGCAGTGTTCAAGCGTCCACCACAGATACGCAGTATTTT,NA,TRBV6-4,TRBJ2-3,NA,15
CASSENRESTEAFF,TGTGCCAGCAGTGAGAACAGGGAGAGCACTGAAGCTTTCTTT,NA,TRBV6-4,TRBJ1-1,NA,14
CASSGRSYGNTIYF,TGTGCCAGCAGTGGAAGGAGCTATGGAAACACCATATATTTT,few,TRBV2,TRBJ1-3,NA,14
CASSLRRVTGKANTEAFF,TGTGCCAGCAGCTTAAGAAGGGTGACGGGGAAGGCGAACACTGAAGCTTTCTTT,once,TRBV7-2,TRBJ1-1,NA,18
CASSLYRNRDHSNTGELFF,TGTGCTAGCAGCTTATACAGGAACAGGGACCACTCGAACACCGGGGAGCTGTTTTTT,NA,TRBV7-7,TRBJ2-2,NA,19
CSVETGYLRDEQYF,TGCAGCGTTGAGACAGGGTATCTGAGGGACGAGCAGTACTTC,NA,TRBV29-1,TRBJ2-7,TRBD1,14
CASSPGARQVVNSPLHF,TGTGCCAGCAGCCCGGGTGCTCGACAGGTTGTGAATTCACCCCTCCACTTT,NA,TRBV5-8,TRBJ1-6,NA,17
CASSFHSSYNEQFF,TGTGCCAGCAGCTTCCACAGCTCCTACAATGAGCAGTTCTTC,NA,TRBV11-3,TRBJ2-1,NA,14
CASSRERAGAYEQYF,TGTGCCAGTAGTCGAGAGAGGGCAGGAGCCTACGAGCAGTACTTC,NA,TRBV19,TRBJ2-7,NA,15
CASSYGTSGSSYNEQFF,TGTGCCAGCAGCTATGGGACTAGCGGGAGCTCCTACAATGAGCAGTTCTTC,NA,TRBV11-3,TRBJ2-1,TRBD2,17
CASSQEVQGTNTIYF,TGCGCCAGCAGCCAAGAAGTACAGGGTACGAACACCATATATTTT,NA,TRBV4-1,TRBJ1-3,NA,15
CASTPRGRGNTIYF,TGTGCCAGCACCCCTCGGGGTAGAGGAAACACCATATATTTT,NA,TRBV28,TRBJ1-3,NA,14
CASSLEGGSQPQHF,TGCGCCAGCAGCTTGGAGGGTGGGAGTCAGCCCCAGCATTTT,NA,TRBV5-1,TRBJ1-5,NA,14
CASSDTGGSGYTF,TGTGCCAGCAGTGATACAGGGGGCTCTGGCTACACCTTC,NA,TRBV6-5,TRBJ1-2,TRBD1,13
CASSSNSGGFDTQYF,TGCGCCAGCAGCTCGAATAGCGGGGGCTTTGATACGCAGTATTTT,once,TRBV4-3,TRBJ2-3,TRBD2,15